These 13 T cell receptor beta chains were sequenced from one sample in a study of blood T cell repertoires in COVID-19. TCRdb's copy holds only in-frame clones and misses some; the assay was immunoSEQ multiplex PCR. The data show under 130,000 clones, around 89% seen once. The sequenced sample consisted of peripheral blood. The source of these receptors is an elderly woman with acute or convalescent COVID-19.

The chain couples TRBV7-6 to TRBJ2-6; TRBD1 is a possible D gene (5 bases). The ends were cut back, 1 base at V and 1 base at J, with 26 bases in the middle. This CDR3 has 22 residues. Germline V gene sequence: CDR1 SGHVS, CDR2 FNYEAQ. The CDR3: CASSLVPRFGHFKGSGANVLTF. CDR3 coding DNA: TGTGCCAGCAGCTTAGTTCCGCGGTTCGGACATTTTAAAGGGTCTGGGGCCAACGTCCTGACTTTC.

The V and J genes are TRBV9 and TRBJ2-2; possible D gene TRBD2, 6 bases. In germline, CDR1 is SGDLS, CDR2 YYNGEE. The CDR3 contains 14 residues. Trimming left V 3 bases short and J 3 bases short, with 9 bases between. CDR3 nucleotides: TGTGCCAGCAGCGCGGGACTTCACACCGGGGAGCTGTTTTTT. Its protein is CASSAGLHTGELFF.

This clone was seen only once. The CDR3 protein is CASSLRGSYNEQFF. The CDR3 nucleotides are TGCGCCAGCAGCTTGAGGGGGTCCTACAATGAGCAGTTCTTC. The chain recombines TRBV5-1 with TRBJ2-1, with D possibly matching TRBD1 (6 bases). Germline loops: CDR1 SGHRS, CDR2 YFSETQ. The CDR3 extends over 14 amino acids. Trimming removed 1 base from V and 1 base from J, with 6 bases in between.

J is TRBJ2-7 and V is TRBV10-3; D is undetermined. This CDR3 contains 12 residues. Germline V CDR1 and CDR2: ENHRY, SYGVKD. V lost 5 bases and J lost 7, with 12 bases in between. As DNA, the CDR3 is TGTGCCATCAGTAACGTCCGAGGAGAGCAGTACTTC. It encodes CAISNVRGEQYF.

This rearrangement joins TRBV2 to TRBJ2-3; possible D gene TRBD2, 7 bases. This CDR3 comprises 15 residues. CDR1 is SNHLY, CDR2 FYNNEI, per germline. V gave up 7 bases and J gave up 0 bases, with 14 bases separating them. CDR3 DNA sequence: TGTGCCAGCACCGAGGGGGGGGCGAGCACAGATACGCAGTATTTT. Protein: CASTEGGASTDTQYF.

This sequence joins TRBV9 and TRBJ1-4; a weak D match, TRBD1 (5 bases). From germline, CDR1 is SGDLS and CDR2 YYNGEE. The CDR3 loop spans 15 amino acids. The V gene lost 4 bases and the J gene lost 5 bases, with 15 bases spanning the gap. The CDR3 region has the DNA TGTGCCAGCAGCCTGGGGGGGGGTTTGAATGAAAAACTGTTTTTT. Protein sequence: CASSLGGGLNEKLFF.

This rearrangement joins TRBV28 to TRBJ1-4, with D uncertain. This CDR3 contains 14 residues. V lost 3 bases to trimming and J lost 4 bases, with 9 bases between them. Germline assignment: CDR1 MDHEN and CDR2 SYDVKM. The CDR3 region has the DNA TGTGCCAGCAGTTTGGCCCAGTATAATGAAAAACTGTTTTTT. Protein product: CASSLAQYNEKLFF.

About this clone: The same CDR3 can be traced to other DNA sequences in this sample. The genes are TRBV6-5 and TRBJ2-7, with D maybe TRBD2 (6 bases). This CDR3 is built from 14 residues. Trimming pared 0 bases from V and 0 bases from J, leaving 6 bases between. Germline V gene data show CDR1 as MNHEY and CDR2 as SVGAGI. The CDR3 nucleotides are TGTGCCAGCAGTTACTCGCGGGACTCCTACGAGCAGTACTTC. Amino acid sequence: CASSYSRDSYEQYF.

The chain combines TRBV11-3 with TRBJ2-5; a possible D gene is TRBD1 (5 bases). There are 15 residues in the CDR3. CDR1 SGHNT and CDR2 YENEEA come from the germline V gene. The V and J ends lost 5 bases and 1 base respectively, with 14 bases between them. The CDR3 protein is CASSTRQTPQETQYF. CDR3 DNA: TGTGCCAGCAGCACCCGACAGACGCCCCAAGAGACCCAGTACTTC.

This sequence joins TRBV7-9 and TRBJ2-5, with D possibly TRBD2 on 6 matching bases. Trimming cost V 4 bases and J 5 bases, with 17 bases left between them. There are 15 residues in the CDR3. CDR1 is SEHNR and CDR2 is FQNEAQ in the germline V gene (reference sequence). The CDR3: CASSSVPRGRETQYF. The CDR3 nucleotides read TGTGCCAGCAGCTCGGTGCCGCGGGGTAGGGAGACCCAGTACTTC.

The gene calls are TRBV14 and TRBJ1-1; 8 bases are shared with TRBD1. This CDR3 has 16 residues. Per germline, CDR1 SGHDN and CDR2 FVKESK. Trimming at V came to 4 bases and at J to 3 bases, leaving 10 bases not matched to a gene. This CDR3 reads CASSRDRLGLHTEAFF. Written as DNA, the CDR3 is TGTGCCAGCAGCCGGGACAGGCTTGGGCTACACACTGAAGCTTTCTTT.

The chain combines TRBV10-3 with TRBJ1-2, with 7 bases identical to TRBD1. Germline V gene sequence: CDR1 ENHRY, CDR2 SYGVKD. This CDR3 is built from 13 residues. The ends lost 1 base at V and 10 bases at J; junction bases unmatched: 6. The CDR3 sequence: CAISELAGGNYTF. Here the CDR3 DNA reads TGTGCCATCAGTGAGTTGGCAGGGGGAAACTACACCTTC.

The chain is built from TRBV29-1 and TRBJ2-3; 8 nucleotides match TRBD1. In germline, CDR1 is SQVTM, CDR2 ANQGSEA. V was pared by 3 bases and J by 5 bases, with 7 bases of the junction left unmatched. The CDR3 has 14 amino acids. The CDR3 sequence: CSVEGRGPGDTQYF. CDR3 nucleotide sequence: TGCAGCGTTGAGGGCAGGGGGCCCGGAGATACGCAGTATTTT.